This note documents a single T cell receptor (beta chain) sequence. This CDR3 is 15 amino acids long. V gave up 0 bases and J gave up 6 bases, with 13 bases separating them. Germline assignment: CDR1 LGHDT and CDR2 YNNKEL (reference sequence). The record originates from a study of blood T cell repertoires in COVID-19. Study-level background: Acute and convalescent COVID-19 specimens originated in the United States, Italy and Spain. PBMCs, B-cell-depleted T cells, or T cells provided the cDNA or gDNA that made up the material.

Original processing methods: How many nucleated cells were present was estimated from reference gene primer amplification. TCRdb keeps only in-frame clones here, not all; method: immunoSEQ multiplex PCR. D and trimming come from the DNA, and the V and J calls and clone size come from that table. The sample lists about 170,000 clones, about 85% occurring once. Sequencing was done on a sample of peripheral blood. V and J are TRBV3-1 (or the pseudogene TRBV3-2) and TRBJ2-3; D is ambiguous. This receptor was identified in a woman in her 70s with COVID-19, enrolled during active disease. As DNA, the CDR3 is TGTGCCAGCAGCCAAGAGGCCTTCAGTCCGGATACGCAGTATTTT. Amino acids: CASSQEAFSPDTQYF.